This TCR beta chain was sequenced during a study of OX40 agonist ivuxolimab in advanced cancers. Study details: Intravenous ivuxolimab was administered to patients every 2 weeks at 0.01 to 10 mg/kg.

Trimming removed 5 bases from V and 5 bases from J; junction bases left unmatched: 7. The CDR3 has 15 amino acids. Looked up from germline, CDR1 is SGHTA and CDR2 is FQGNSA. Method: immunoSEQ multiplex PCR; TCRdb's copy keeps in-frame clones and lacks some. The sample lists about 89,000 clones, roughly 93% occurring once. Patients with a history of autoimmune disease or on systemic immunosuppression were excluded. Samples of blood were obtained at baseline, on cycle 4 day 1, and on cycle 7 day 1. This clonotype originated in an adult with an advanced solid tumor such as melanoma, head and neck, liver or kidney cancer. The sample here was CD4+ or CD8+ T cells sorted from blood, taken in a trial of the OX40 agonist ivuxolimab. The gene calls are TRBV7-2 and TRBJ2-3; 10 bases are a match to TRBD1. DNA for the CDR3: TGTGCCAGCAGCACCCGGGACAGGGGAGGAGATACGCAGTATTTT. Protein: CASSTRDRGGDTQYF.